This entry lists 22 T cell receptor beta chains sequenced from one sample in a study of shared clonotypes between healthy human individuals. Sequencing was performed with immunoSEQ multiplex PCR; in TCRdb, only in-frame clones are kept and a portion is missing. The table includes 2 million to 2.5 million clones, approximately 94% detected once. Sequencing was carried out using naive CD4+ T cells from PBMCs. Subset described: CD45RA+ positively selected. Receptors originate from a man between 18 and 35 years old in good health. Some clones in this sample may be carry-over from other donors' samples.

The V gene is TRBV7-8, the J gene TRBJ1-3; D call uncertain. This CDR3 spans 18 amino acids. Germline V gives CDR1 SGHVS, CDR2 FQNEAQ. The germline V and J ends were trimmed by 5 bases and 0 bases, with 20 bases remaining between them. The CDR3 sequence is CASSLVGSGVGSGNTIYF. The CDR3 DNA sequence: TGTGCCAGCAGCCTAGTTGGGTCTGGGGTCGGCTCTGGAAACACCATATATTTT.

This clone was detected once. The rearrangement uses TRBV4-1 and TRBJ1-6; 10 bases are a match to TRBD1. V was pared by 5 bases and J by 11 bases, with 6 bases of the junction left unmatched. This CDR3 contains 14 residues. The germline V gene has CDR1 MGHRA and CDR2 YSYEKL. The CDR3 DNA reads TGCGCCAGCAGCTCCGGGACAGGGGTGGCACCCCTCCACTTT. It codes for CASSSGTGVAPLHF.

This clone was detected once. The chain is built from TRBV4-1 and TRBJ2-7; 10 nucleotides match TRBD2. Germline V CDR1 and CDR2: MGHRA, YSYEKL. The CDR3 extends over 19 amino acids. Trimming removed 0 bases from V and 0 bases from J; junction bases left unmatched: 11. CDR3 protein: CASSQDLAGAEISSYEQYF. In DNA, the CDR3 is TGCGCCAGCAGCCAAGATCTAGCGGGGGCCGAAATCAGCTCCTACGAGCAGTACTTC.

The V call is TRBV5-1, the J call TRBJ2-1, with D possibly matching TRBD1 (6 bases). The germline V and J ends were trimmed by 0 bases and 2 bases, with 12 bases remaining between them. The CDR3 runs to 16 residues. CDR1 and CDR2 from the germline V gene are SGHRS and YFSETQ. The CDR3 loop reads CASSLVDRRAYNEQFF. The CDR3 DNA is TGCGCCAGCAGCTTGGTTGACAGGCGGGCCTACAATGAGCAGTTCTTC.

The chain joins TRBV7-3 to TRBJ2-4; TRBD1 matches 7 bases. This CDR3 comprises 17 residues. Germline CDR1 is SGHTA and CDR2 is FQGTGA. The trim removed 5 bases at V and 2 bases at J, leaving 12 bases unmatched. DNA for the CDR3: TGTGCCAGCAGCGACCAAGGACAGGTAATATCCAAAAACATTCAGTACTTC. It encodes CASSDQGQVISKNIQYF. Full variable domain (remainder filled in from reference TRBV7-3 and TRBJ2-4): GAGVSQTPSNKVTEKGKYVELRCDPISGHTALYWYRQSLGQGPEFLIYFQGTGAADDSGLPNDRFFAVRPEGSVSTLKIQRTERGDSAVYLCASSDQGQVISKNIQYFGAGTRLSVL.

The chain combines TRBV5-1 with TRBJ1-1, with 8 bases fitting TRBD1. The length of the CDR3 is 14 residues. The V and J ends lost 5 bases and 3 bases, in that order; junction bases with no gene match: 6. Per the germline V gene, CDR1 is SGHRS and CDR2 is YFSETQ. As DNA, the CDR3 is TGCGCCAGCAGTTATCAGGGGGCCGACACTGAAGCTTTCTTT. This sequence encodes CASSYQGADTEAFF.

CDR3 sequence reads: CASSYKTSGSSYNEQFF. The DNA of the CDR3 is TGTGCCAGCAGCTATAAGACTAGCGGGAGCTCCTACAATGAGCAGTTCTTC. The V gene is TRBV13, the J gene TRBJ2-1; 12 bases match TRBD2. With 4 bases clipped from V and 0 bases from J, the junction kept 4 bases outside the gene matches. Germline V gene lookup returns CDR1 PRHDT and CDR2 FYEKMQ (reference sequence). The CDR3 extends over 17 amino acids.

CDR3 in DNA: TGTGCCAGCAGCGGACTAGCATTCTCCTACAATGAGCAGTTCTTC. It is translated as CASSGLAFSYNEQFF. This chain joins TRBV6-1 and TRBJ2-1, with TRBD2 matching 8 bases. This CDR3 spans 15 amino acids. Trimming removed 6 bases from V and 0 bases from J; junction bases left unmatched: 4. Per germline, CDR1 MNHNS and CDR2 SASEGT.

The chain recombines TRBV7-9 with TRBJ2-7, with D maybe TRBD1 (5 bases). This CDR3 contains 14 residues. From germline, CDR1 is SEHNR and CDR2 FQNEAQ (reference sequence). V was shortened by 1 base and J by 5 bases, with 12 bases between the two germline ends. CDR3 bases: TGTGCCAGCAGCTTAGGGCAGGGTAAACACGAGCAGTACTTC. Translating gives CASSLGQGKHEQYF.

The rearrangement uses TRBV27 and TRBJ2-4; 9 nucleotides agree with TRBD2. There are 14 residues in the CDR3. Germline loops: CDR1 MNHEY, CDR2 SMNVEV (reference sequence). The trim removed 6 bases at V and 4 bases at J, leaving 4 bases unmatched. The CDR3 DNA reads TGTGCCAGCAGGGGTAGCGGGAGAAAAAACATTCAGTACTTC. This sequence encodes CASRGSGRKNIQYF.

The V and J genes are TRBV11-3 and TRBJ2-1; perhaps D is TRBD1 or TRBD2 (6 bases each). The CDR3 is 15 residues long. V shed 5 bases and J shed 5 bases, with 16 bases lying between them. CDR1 is SGHNT and CDR2 is YENEEA in the germline V gene. CDR3 coding DNA: TGTGCCAGCAGCCCGACTAGGGGGGAGAACAATGAGCAGTTCTTC. Protein: CASSPTRGENNEQFF.

The V call is TRBV18, the J call TRBJ1-2, with a possible D match to TRBD1 (6 bases). Germline V gene data show CDR1 as KGHSH and CDR2 as LQKENI. V lost 6 bases and J 1 base, leaving 24 bases between the germline ends. CDR3 length: 18 residues. The CDR3 sequence: CASSPTGTPPSGNYGYTF. The CDR3 DNA reads as TGTGCCAGCTCCCCGACCGGGACACCCCCAAGTGGTAACTATGGCTACACCTTC.

This chain uses TRBV15 with TRBJ1-1; D remains ambiguous. The length of the CDR3 is 16 residues. CDR1 LNHNV and CDR2 YYDKDF come from the germline V gene (reference sequence). The germline V and J ends were trimmed by 1 base and 2 bases, with 14 bases remaining between them. This CDR3 is CATSRGKTQQNTEAFF. CDR3 bases: TGTGCCACCAGCAGAGGTAAGACGCAGCAAAACACTGAAGCTTTCTTT.

The chain links TRBV9 to TRBJ2-2, with a tentative D call TRBD1 (6 bases). This CDR3 is built from 17 residues. Trimming left V 2 bases short and J 2 bases short, with 16 bases between. CDR1 and CDR2 (germline): SGDLS, YYNGEE. The CDR3: CASSVVGAVLNTGELFF. The CDR3 coding sequence is TGTGCCAGCAGCGTGGTGGGGGCAGTCTTAAACACCGGGGAGCTGTTTTTT.

The rearrangement links TRBV28 to TRBJ1-2; possibly TRBD1 for D (5 bases). The CDR3 length is 14 residues. Trimming stripped 4 bases from V and 8 bases from J, with 17 bases between. Germline loops: CDR1 MDHEN, CDR2 SYDVKM. CDR3 sequence: CASSSPGAGYGYTF. Written as DNA, the CDR3 is TGTGCCAGCAGTTCTCCCGGGGCAGGGTACGGCTACACCTTC.

The chain carries TRBV14 and TRBJ2-3; D may be TRBD1 (6 bases). The CDR3 consists of 16 residues. V was clipped by 5 bases and J by 4 bases, with 19 bases between them. Germline values: CDR1 SGHDN, CDR2 FVKESK. The CDR3 nucleotides are TGTGCCAGCAGCGTACGGCAGTACAGGGTGGCAGATACGCAGTATTTT. Translating it yields CASSVRQYRVADTQYF. The full variable domain, in which reference TRBV14 and TRBJ2-3 provide the parts outside the CDR3, is EAGVTQFPSHSVIEKGQTVTLRCDPISGHDNLYWYRRVMGKEIKFLLHFVKESKQDESGMPNNRFLAERTGGTYSTLKVQPAELEDSGVYFCASSVRQYRVADTQYFGPGTRLTVL.

The chain carries TRBV27 and TRBJ2-2, with 7 bases matching TRBD1. Germline CDR1 reads MNHEY; CDR2 reads SMNVEV (reference sequence). V was pared by 3 bases and J by 6 bases, with 4 bases of the junction left unmatched. This CDR3 has 14 amino acids. The CDR3 DNA follows: TGTGCCAGCAGTTTGAAGGGGGCAGCCGGGGAGCTGTTTTTT. As protein: CASSLKGAAGELFF.

The chain has TRBV10-2 and TRBJ2-7, with 7 bases aligning to TRBD2. V dropped 9 bases and J dropped 2; count of bases not matched to a gene: 7. The CDR3 is 13 residues long. In germline, CDR1 is WSHSY, CDR2 SAAADI. The CDR3, as DNA: TGCGCCAGTGACCGGGACTACCCCTACGAGCAGTACTTC. Its protein is CASDRDYPYEQYF.

The chain recombines TRBV10-3 with TRBJ1-2; no definite D call. Germline values: CDR1 ENHRY, CDR2 SYGVKD. This CDR3 comprises 13 residues. V dropped 5 bases and J dropped 2 bases, with 9 bases sitting between them. CDR3 residues: CAISTGGNYGYTF. DNA for the CDR3: TGTGCCATCAGTACGGGCGGGAACTATGGCTACACCTTC.

The rearrangement links TRBV6-5 to TRBJ2-1; D possibly corresponds to TRBD2 (6 bases). The length of the CDR3 is 13 residues. Germline V lookup: CDR1 MNHEY, CDR2 SVGAGI. The V end was cut by 11 bases, the J end by 0 bases, with 11 bases between. This CDR3 reads CACSGSSYNEQFF. The CDR3 region has the DNA TGTGCCTGTAGCGGATCCTCCTACAATGAGCAGTTCTTC.

This clone was seen just once. The J gene is TRBJ2-4, the V gene TRBV11-2; 9 bases fit TRBD2. Germline CDR1 and CDR2: SGHAT and FQNNGV. The CDR3 extends over 16 amino acids. Trimming took 5 bases from V and 0 from J; bases not matched to a gene: 5. The CDR3 DNA follows: TGTGCCAGCAGCGTCACTAGCGGGCTAGCCAAAAACATTCAGTACTTC. Encoded protein: CASSVTSGLAKNIQYF.

The chain has TRBV25-1 and TRBJ1-2, with D perhaps TRBD1 (5 bases). Between the trimmed V and J ends, which lost 2 bases and 0 bases, there was a span of 13 bases. The CDR3 runs 16 residues. Germline V CDR1 and CDR2: MGHDK, SYGVNS. For the CDR3, the DNA is TGTGCCAGCAGTGAACCCGGGGCAGCTTCTAACTATGGCTACACCTTC. Protein: CASSEPGAASNYGYTF.